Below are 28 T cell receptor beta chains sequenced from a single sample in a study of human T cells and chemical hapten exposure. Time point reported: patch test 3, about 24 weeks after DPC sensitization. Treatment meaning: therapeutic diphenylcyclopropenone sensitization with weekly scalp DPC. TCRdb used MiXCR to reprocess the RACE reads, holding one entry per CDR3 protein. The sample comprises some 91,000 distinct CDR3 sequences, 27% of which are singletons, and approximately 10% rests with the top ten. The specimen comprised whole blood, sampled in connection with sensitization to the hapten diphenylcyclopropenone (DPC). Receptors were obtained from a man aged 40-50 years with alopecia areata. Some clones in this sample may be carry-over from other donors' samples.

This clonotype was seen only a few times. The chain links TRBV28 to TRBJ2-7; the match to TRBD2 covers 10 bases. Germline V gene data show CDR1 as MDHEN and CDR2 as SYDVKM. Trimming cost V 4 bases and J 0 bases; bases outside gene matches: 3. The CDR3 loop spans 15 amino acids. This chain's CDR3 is CASSSSSGSSYEQYF. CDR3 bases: TGTGCCAGCAGTTCCTCTAGCGGGAGCTCCTACGAGCAGTACTTC.

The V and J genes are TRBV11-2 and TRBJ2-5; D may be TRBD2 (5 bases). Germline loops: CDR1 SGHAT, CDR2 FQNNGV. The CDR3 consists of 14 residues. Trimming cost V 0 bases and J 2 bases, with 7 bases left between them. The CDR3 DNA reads TGTGCCAGCAGCTTAGAGCCGGGGCAAGAGACCCAGTACTTC. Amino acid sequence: CASSLEPGQETQYF.

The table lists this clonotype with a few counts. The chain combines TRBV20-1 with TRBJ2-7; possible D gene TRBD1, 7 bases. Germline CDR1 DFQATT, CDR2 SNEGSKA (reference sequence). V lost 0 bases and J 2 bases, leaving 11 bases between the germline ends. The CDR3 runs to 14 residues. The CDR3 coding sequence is TGCAGTGCTAGAGAGCGGGGACAGCCCTACGAGCAGTACTTC. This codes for CSARERGQPYEQYF.

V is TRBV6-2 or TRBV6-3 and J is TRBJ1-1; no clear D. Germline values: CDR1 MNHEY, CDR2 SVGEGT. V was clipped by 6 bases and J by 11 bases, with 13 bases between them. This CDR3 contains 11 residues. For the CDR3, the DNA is TGTGCCAGCAGCCACGGAGCGGTGGCTTTCTTT. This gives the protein CASSHGAVAFF.

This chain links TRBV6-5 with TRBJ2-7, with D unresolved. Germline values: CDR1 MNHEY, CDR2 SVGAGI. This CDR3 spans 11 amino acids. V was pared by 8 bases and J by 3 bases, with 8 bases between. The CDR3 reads CASRVGYEQYF. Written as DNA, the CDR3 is TGTGCCAGCCGGGTCGGCTACGAGCAGTACTTC.

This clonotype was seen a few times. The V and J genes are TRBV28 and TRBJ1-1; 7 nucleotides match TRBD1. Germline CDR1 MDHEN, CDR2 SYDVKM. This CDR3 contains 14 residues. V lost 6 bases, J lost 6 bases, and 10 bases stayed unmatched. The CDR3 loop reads CASRLTGSCSEAFF. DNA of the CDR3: TGTGCCAGCAGACTGACAGGGAGTTGCTCTGAAGCTTTCTTT.

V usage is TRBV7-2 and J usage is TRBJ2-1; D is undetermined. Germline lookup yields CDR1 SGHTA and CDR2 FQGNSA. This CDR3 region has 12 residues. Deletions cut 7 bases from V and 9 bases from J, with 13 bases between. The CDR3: CASNSGPAEQFF. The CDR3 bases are TGTGCCAGCAACTCCGGGCCCGCTGAGCAGTTCTTC.

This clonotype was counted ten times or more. DNA of the CDR3: TGTGCCAGCAGTTACGGAACTAGCGGGAGTTCGGCCGAGCAGTATTTT. Its protein is CASSYGTSGSSAEQYF. V and J are TRBV6-5 and TRBJ2-3; TRBD2 matches 11 bases. This CDR3 comprises 16 residues. Germline trimming cut 2 bases from V and 11 bases from J; bases unmatched to any gene: 12. CDR1 is MNHEY and CDR2 is SVGAGI in the germline V gene.

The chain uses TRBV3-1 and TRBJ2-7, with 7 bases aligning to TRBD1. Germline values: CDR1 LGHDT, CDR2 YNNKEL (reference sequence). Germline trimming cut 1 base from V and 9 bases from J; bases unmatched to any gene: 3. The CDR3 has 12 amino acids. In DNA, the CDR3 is TGTGCCAGCAGCCAAGTGAGGGGGCGGCAGTACTTC. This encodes CASSQVRGRQYF.

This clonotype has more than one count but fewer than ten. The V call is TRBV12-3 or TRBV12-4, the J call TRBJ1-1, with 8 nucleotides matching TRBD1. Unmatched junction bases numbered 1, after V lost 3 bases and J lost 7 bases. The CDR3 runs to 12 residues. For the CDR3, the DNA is TGTGCCAGCAGTTTCGGACAGGGTGAAGCTTTCTTT. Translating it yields CASSFGQGEAFF.

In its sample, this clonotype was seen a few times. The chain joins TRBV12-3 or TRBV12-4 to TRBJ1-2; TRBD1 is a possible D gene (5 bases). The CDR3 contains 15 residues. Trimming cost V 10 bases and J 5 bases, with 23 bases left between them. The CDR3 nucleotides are TGTGCCACCCGTGACACAGGCGCCCCGTCTTATGGCTACACCTTC. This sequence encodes CATRDTGAPSYGYTF.

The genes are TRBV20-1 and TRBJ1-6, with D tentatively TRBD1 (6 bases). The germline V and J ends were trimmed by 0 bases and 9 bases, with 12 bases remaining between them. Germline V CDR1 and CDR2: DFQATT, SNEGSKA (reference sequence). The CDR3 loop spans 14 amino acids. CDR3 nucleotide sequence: TGCAGTGCTAGAGACAGTGGCAGGGGTTCACCCCTCCACTTT. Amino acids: CSARDSGRGSPLHF.

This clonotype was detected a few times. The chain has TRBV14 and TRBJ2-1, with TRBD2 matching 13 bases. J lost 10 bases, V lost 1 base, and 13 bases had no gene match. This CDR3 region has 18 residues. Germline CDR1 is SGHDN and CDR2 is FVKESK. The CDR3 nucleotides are TGTGCCAGCAGCCAAGCCAGGGGGACTAGCGGGACCAGACGGGAGCAGTTCTTC. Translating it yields CASSQARGTSGTRREQFF.

The CDR3, as DNA: TGTGCCAGCAGTTACAGGCGAGGGGAGACCCAGTACTTC. It encodes CASSYRRGETQYF. The V gene is TRBV6-6, the J gene TRBJ2-5, with a weak D call TRBD2 (5 bases). Germline V gene sequence: CDR1 MNHNY, CDR2 SVGAGI (reference sequence). The CDR3 is made up of 13 amino acids. Trimming removed 2 bases from V and 5 bases from J, with 9 bases in between.

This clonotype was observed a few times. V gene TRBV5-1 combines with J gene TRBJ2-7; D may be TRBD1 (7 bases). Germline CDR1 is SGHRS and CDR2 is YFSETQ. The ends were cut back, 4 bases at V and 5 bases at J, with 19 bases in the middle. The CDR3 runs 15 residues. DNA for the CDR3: TGCGCCAGCAGCCAGGGTGAGACAGGGAGGAACGAGCAGTACTTC. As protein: CASSQGETGRNEQYF.

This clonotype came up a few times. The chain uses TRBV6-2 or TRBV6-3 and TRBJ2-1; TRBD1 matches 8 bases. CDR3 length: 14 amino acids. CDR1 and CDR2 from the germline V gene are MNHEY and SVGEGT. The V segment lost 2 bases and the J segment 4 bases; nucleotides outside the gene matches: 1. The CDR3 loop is CASSYRDRYNEQFF. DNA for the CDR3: TGTGCCAGCAGTTACAGGGACAGGTACAATGAGCAGTTCTTC.

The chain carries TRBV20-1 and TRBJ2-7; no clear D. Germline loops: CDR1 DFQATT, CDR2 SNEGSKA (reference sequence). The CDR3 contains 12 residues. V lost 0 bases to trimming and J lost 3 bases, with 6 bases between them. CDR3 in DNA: TGCAGTGCTAGAGAGGGTTTCTACGAGCAGTACTTC. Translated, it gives CSAREGFYEQYF.

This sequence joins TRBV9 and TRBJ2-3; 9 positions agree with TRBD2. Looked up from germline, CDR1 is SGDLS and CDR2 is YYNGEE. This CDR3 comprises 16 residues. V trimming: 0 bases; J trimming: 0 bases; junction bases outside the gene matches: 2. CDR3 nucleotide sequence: TGTGCCAGCAGCGTAGGACTAGCGGCTAGCACAGATACGCAGTATTTT. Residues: CASSVGLAASTDTQYF.

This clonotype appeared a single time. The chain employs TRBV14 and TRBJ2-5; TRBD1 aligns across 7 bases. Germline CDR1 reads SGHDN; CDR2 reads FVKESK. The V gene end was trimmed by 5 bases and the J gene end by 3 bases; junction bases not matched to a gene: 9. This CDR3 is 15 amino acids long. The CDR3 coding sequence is TGTGCCAGCAGCGCCAGACAGGGTACGGAAGAGACCCAGTACTTC. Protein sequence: CASSARQGTEETQYF.

CDR3 sequence (DNA): TGCAGCGTAGGGCCGGGACAGGGATTGCGAGAGACCCAGTACTTC. Protein: CSVGPGQGLRETQYF. The chain uses TRBV29-1 and TRBJ2-5, with 9 bases matching TRBD1. The CDR3 runs 15 residues. J gave up 4 bases and V 6 bases, and 12 bases lay outside the gene matches. Germline CDR1 and CDR2: SQVTM and ANQGSEA. The whole variable domain, remainder taken from reference TRBV29-1 and TRBJ2-5, is SAVISQKPSRDICQRGTSLTIQCQVDSQVTMMFWYRQQPGQSLTLIATANQGSEATYESGFVIDKFPISRPNLTFSTLTVSNMSPEDSSIYLCSVGPGQGLRETQYFGPGTRLLVL.

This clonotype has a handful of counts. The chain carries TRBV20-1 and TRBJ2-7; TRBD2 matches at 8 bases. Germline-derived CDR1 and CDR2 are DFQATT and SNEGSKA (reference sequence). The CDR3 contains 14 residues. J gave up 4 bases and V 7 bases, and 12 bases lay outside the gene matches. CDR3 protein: CSVRTLAGGYEQYF. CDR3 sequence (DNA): TGCAGTGTCCGAACCCTAGCGGGCGGGTACGAGCAGTACTTC.

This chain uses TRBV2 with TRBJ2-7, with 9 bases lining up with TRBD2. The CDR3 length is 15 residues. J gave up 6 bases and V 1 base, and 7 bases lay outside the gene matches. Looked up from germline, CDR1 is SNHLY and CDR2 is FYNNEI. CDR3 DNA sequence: TGTGCCAGCAGTGAAGTTAGCGGGAGTTCTGGCGAGCAGTACTTC. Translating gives CASSEVSGSSGEQYF.

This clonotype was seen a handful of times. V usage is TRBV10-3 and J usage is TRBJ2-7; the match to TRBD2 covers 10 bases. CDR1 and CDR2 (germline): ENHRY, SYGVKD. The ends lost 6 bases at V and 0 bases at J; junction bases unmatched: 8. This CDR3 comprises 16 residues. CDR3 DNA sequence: TGTGCCATCAGCGATTCCGGACTAGCGGCCTCCTACGAGCAGTACTTC. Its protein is CAISDSGLAASYEQYF.

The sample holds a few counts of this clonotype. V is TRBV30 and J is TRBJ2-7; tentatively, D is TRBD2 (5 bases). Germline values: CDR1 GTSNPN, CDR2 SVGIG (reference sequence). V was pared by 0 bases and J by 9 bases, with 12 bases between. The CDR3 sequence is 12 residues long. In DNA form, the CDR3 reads TGTGCCTGGAGTGTACTAGGTGGAAGGCAGTACTTC. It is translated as CAWSVLGGRQYF.

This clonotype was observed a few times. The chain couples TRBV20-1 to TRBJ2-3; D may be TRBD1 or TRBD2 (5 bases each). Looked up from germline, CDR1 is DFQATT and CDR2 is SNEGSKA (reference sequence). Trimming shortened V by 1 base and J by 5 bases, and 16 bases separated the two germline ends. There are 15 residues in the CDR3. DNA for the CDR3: TGCAGTGCTAGAGGCACCCGGGACCGAATAGATACGCAGTATTTT. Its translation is CSARGTRDRIDTQYF.

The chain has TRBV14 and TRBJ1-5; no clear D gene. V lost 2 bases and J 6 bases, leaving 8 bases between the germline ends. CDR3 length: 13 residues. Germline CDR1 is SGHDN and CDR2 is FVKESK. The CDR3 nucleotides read TGTGCCAGCAGCCAACGGGTCGGTCAGCCCCAGCATTTT. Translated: CASSQRVGQPQHF.

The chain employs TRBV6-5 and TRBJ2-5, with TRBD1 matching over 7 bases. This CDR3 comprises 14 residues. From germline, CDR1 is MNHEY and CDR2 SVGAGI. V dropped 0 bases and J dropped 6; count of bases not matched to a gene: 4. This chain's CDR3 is CASSYSGGEKTQYF. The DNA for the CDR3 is TGTGCCAGCAGTTACTCAGGGGGCGAGAAGACCCAGTACTTC.

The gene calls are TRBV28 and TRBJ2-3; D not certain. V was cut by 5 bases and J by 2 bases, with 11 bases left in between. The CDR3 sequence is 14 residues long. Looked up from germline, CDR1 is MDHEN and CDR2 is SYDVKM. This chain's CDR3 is CASSDDISTDTQYF. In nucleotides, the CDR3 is TGTGCCAGCAGTGATGATATATCCACAGATACGCAGTATTTT.